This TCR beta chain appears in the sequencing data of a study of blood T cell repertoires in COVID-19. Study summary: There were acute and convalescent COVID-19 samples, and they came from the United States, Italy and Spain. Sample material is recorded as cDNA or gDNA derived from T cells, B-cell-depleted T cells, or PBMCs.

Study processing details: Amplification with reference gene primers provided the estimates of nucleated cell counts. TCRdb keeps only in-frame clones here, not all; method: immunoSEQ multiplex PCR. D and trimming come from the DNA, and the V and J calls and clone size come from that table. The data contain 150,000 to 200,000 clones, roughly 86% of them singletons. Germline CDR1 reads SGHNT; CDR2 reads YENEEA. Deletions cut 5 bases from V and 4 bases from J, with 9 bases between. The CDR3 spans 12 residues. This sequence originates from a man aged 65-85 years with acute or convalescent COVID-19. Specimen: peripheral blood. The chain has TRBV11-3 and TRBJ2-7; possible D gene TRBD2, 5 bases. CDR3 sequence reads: CASSGGGYEQYF. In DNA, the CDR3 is TGTGCCAGCAGCGGCGGCGGGTACGAGCAGTACTTC.